The T cell receptor (beta chain) under discussion was sequenced for a study of siplizumab effects on memory and regulatory T cells. Findings of the study overall: On average, less than 75% of mappable alloreactive CD4+ clones were Treg-derived under siplizumab, against about 30% in controls. Under siplizumab, alloreactive sequences traced to unstimulated CD4+ memory cells were significantly reduced.

A note on this clone: Its specificity is not known.

Assays captured 95,000 to 100,000 TCR templates per sample. Here immunoSEQ multiplex PCR was the method, and the copy in TCRdb shows in-frame clones only, minus some. The sample lists more than 95,000 clones, under 95% occurring once. The length of the CDR3 is 15 residues. Germline V CDR1 and CDR2: SNHLY, FYNNEI. The ends were cut back, 0 bases at V and 3 bases at J, with 8 bases in the middle. This sequence was found in a human donor in good health. V is TRBV2 and J is TRBJ2-2; D is perhaps TRBD2 (5 bases). The sample comprised CD4+ T cells sorted from blood. In nucleotides, the CDR3 is TGTGCCAGCAGTGAAGCCGGCGGGTACACCGGGGAGCTGTTTTTT. This encodes CASSEAGGYTGELFF.